The entry that follows covers one T cell receptor (beta chain) sequence. Its antigen is currently unknown. The data are from a study of T cell responses to AZD1222 COVID-19 vaccine. Study-level results: Most donors were white British, females outnumbered males, and clonal diversity was possibly underestimated.

Produced via immunoSEQ multiplex PCR; TCRdb's table is partial and in-frame only. The repertoire holds about 130,000 clones, with 80% to 95% as singletons. The specimen comprised peripheral blood, sampled 28 days after the second AZD1222 dose. This receptor was taken from an adult who received the AZD1222 COVID-19 vaccine.

The CDR3 sequence: CASSQVGFSGNTIYF. The CDR3, as DNA: TGTGCCAGCAGCCAAGTTGGATTCTCTGGAAACACCATATATTTT. The chain couples TRBV14 to TRBJ1-3; no definite D call. CDR3 length equals 15 residues. CDR1 is SGHDN, CDR2 FVKESK, per germline. With 1 base removed from V and 0 bases from J, the gap between germline ends came to 7 bases.